The rows below give T cell receptor beta chains drawn from one sample of a study of T cell responses to AZD1222 COVID-19 vaccine. The method was immunoSEQ multiplex PCR; TCRdb's version includes in-frame clones alone and lacks a portion of them. The sample carries under 75,000 clones, 85% recorded once. Material: peripheral blood, obtained on day 0 of AZD1222 vaccination. The receptors shown here come from an adult in good health. Each CDR3 is given with its conserved first and last residue. D genes are given only for firm matches. Clone size is stated in some rows and not others, as once, few, many or a class when expanded.

J | size | D | length | V | CDR3 | DNA
TRBJ2-2 | NA | NA | 13 | TRBV6-5 | CASSYREVGELFF | TGTGCCAGCAGTTATAGGGAGGTCGGGGAGCTGTTTTTT
TRBJ2-1 | NA | NA | 17 | TRBV5-1 | CASSHGQSARIKNEQFF | TGCGCCAGCAGCCATGGACAGTCGGCTAGGATTAAAAATGAGCAGTTCTTC
TRBJ2-7 | NA | TRBD1 | 14 | TRBV3-1/TRBV3-2 | CASSQPDRAYEQYF | TGTGCCAGCAGCCAACCCGACAGGGCCTACGAGCAGTACTTC
TRBJ1-1 | NA | TRBD1 | 14 | TRBV9 | CASSVGTGPFEAFF | TGTGCCAGCAGCGTAGGGACAGGTCCTTTTGAAGCTTTCTTT
TRBJ1-6 | NA | TRBD1 | 17 | TRBV5-1 | CASSAPGGGTYNSPLHF | TGCGCCAGCAGCGCCCCAGGGGGAGGTACCTATAATTCACCCCTCCACTTT
TRBJ2-7 | NA | TRBD2 | 13 | TRBV5-1 | CASSRLAGPEQYF | TGCGCCAGCAGCCGGCTAGCGGGACCCGAGCAGTACTTC
TRBJ2-5 | NA | NA | 14 | TRBV29-1 | CSVDQQSPQETQYF | TGCAGCGTTGACCAACAGAGCCCCCAAGAGACCCAGTACTTC
TRBJ1-2 | NA | NA | 15 | TRBV19 | CASIPSGDFGYGYTF | TGTGCCAGTATCCCCTCCGGGGACTTTGGCTATGGCTACACCTTC
TRBJ1-1 | NA | TRBD1 | 13 | TRBV7-9 | CASSFDRATEAFF | TGTGCCAGCAGCTTTGACAGGGCCACTGAAGCTTTCTTT
TRBJ1-2 | NA | NA | 15 | TRBV5-4 | CASSNMGSGSYGYTF | TGTGCCAGCAGCAATATGGGGTCAGGGAGCTATGGCTACACCTTC
TRBJ1-5 | NA | NA | 13 | TRBV25-1 | CASSDTGIQPQHF | TGTGCCAGCAGTGACACAGGGATTCAGCCCCAGCATTTT
TRBJ1-2 | NA | NA | 13 | TRBV3-1/TRBV3-2 | CASSQADQSGYTF | TGTGCCAGCAGCCAAGCCGACCAAAGTGGCTACACCTTC
TRBJ2-7 | once | TRBD1 | 16 | TRBV7-9 | CASSLWGQQNYYEQYF | TGTGCCAGCAGCCTGTGGGGACAGCAAAATTACTACGAGCAGTACTTC
TRBJ1-4 | NA | NA | 14 | TRBV11-3 | CASSLTGQNEKLFF | TGTGCCAGCAGCTTAACAGGACAGAATGAAAAACTGTTTTTT
TRBJ2-5 | NA | NA | 13 | TRBV5-6 | CASSYPDQETQYF | TGTGCCAGCAGCTATCCGGACCAAGAGACCCAGTACTTC
TRBJ2-2 | NA | TRBD2 | 15 | TRBV29-1 | CSVSTSGINTGELFF | TGCAGCGTTTCAACTAGCGGGATTAACACCGGGGAGCTGTTTTTT
TRBJ2-7 | NA | NA | 14 | TRBV6-5 | CASNPLEGLGEQYF | TGTGCCAGCAACCCACTTGAGGGGCTCGGCGAGCAGTACTTC
TRBJ2-5 | few | NA | 14 | TRBV7-9 | CASSSDSFQETQYF | TGTGCCAGCAGCTCGGACAGTTTCCAAGAGACCCAGTACTTC
TRBJ1-5 | NA | NA | 17 | TRBV19 | CASSTSHGASDNQPQHF | TGTGCCAGTAGTACTTCTCACGGTGCTAGCGACAATCAGCCCCAGCATTTT
TRBJ2-7 | NA | NA | 17 | TRBV25-1 | CASSEQPGRSTIYEQYF | TGTGCCAGCAGTGAGCAACCGGGACGTTCAACGATCTACGAGCAGTACTTC
TRBJ2-1 | NA | NA | 14 | TRBV6-4 | CASSVGGTYNEQFF | TGTGCCAGCAGTGTTGGTGGGACTTACAATGAGCAGTTCTTC
TRBJ2-2 | few | TRBD1 | 14 | TRBV6-5 | CASSQTGSVGELFF | TGTGCCAGCAGTCAGACAGGGTCGGTCGGGGAGCTGTTTTTT
TRBJ1-1 | NA | NA | 14 | TRBV19 | CASSPLGSNTEAFF | TGTGCCAGTAGTCCCCTGGGGAGCAACACTGAAGCTTTCTTT
TRBJ2-1 | NA | NA | 15 | TRBV9 | CASSQMDSTYNEQFF | TGTGCCAGCAGCCAAATGGACAGCACCTACAATGAGCAGTTCTTC
TRBJ2-6 | NA | NA | 15 | TRBV29-1 | CSVEGGGAGANVLTF | TGCAGCGTTGAAGGGGGGGGCGCTGGGGCCAACGTCCTGACTTTC
TRBJ2-2 | NA | TRBD2 | 15 | TRBV10-2 | CASRGLAGPTGELFF | TGCGCCAGCCGGGGACTAGCGGGCCCCACCGGGGAGCTGTTTTTT
TRBJ2-5 | NA | NA | 14 | TRBV2 | CASSGRAYQETQYF | TGTGCCAGCAGTGGGAGGGCCTACCAAGAGACCCAGTACTTC
TRBJ1-5 | NA | NA | 14 | TRBV7-9 | CASSPGPGGQPQHF | TGTGCCAGCAGCCCAGGACCGGGGGGTCAGCCCCAGCATTTT
TRBJ1-1 | few | NA | 19 | TRBV6-2/TRBV6-3 | CASSYSVVVGTEGNTEAFF | TGTGCCAGCAGTTACTCGGTCGTTGTCGGGACGGAAGGGAACACTGAAGCTTTCTTT
TRBJ1-2 | NA | TRBD1 | 14 | TRBV6-6 | CASSGGQGPLGYTF | TGTGCCAGCAGTGGGGGACAGGGGCCTTTGGGCTACACCTTC
TRBJ2-7 | NA | TRBD2 | 15 | TRBV30 | CAWSKGLAVSYEQYF | TGTGCCTGGAGTAAGGGACTAGCGGTGTCCTACGAGCAGTACTTC
TRBJ1-1 | NA | NA | 12 | TRBV10-3 | CAISDPGARAFF | TGTGCCATCAGTGACCCTGGAGCGAGGGCTTTCTTT
TRBJ1-2 | NA | TRBD1 | 15 | TRBV7-8 | CASSHGTATNYGYTF | TGTGCCAGCAGCCACGGGACAGCAACTAACTATGGCTACACCTTC
TRBJ1-1 | NA | NA | 15 | TRBV6-5 | CASSRGRVVNTEAFF | TGTGCCAGCAGTCGAGGGCGGGTAGTGAACACTGAAGCTTTCTTT
TRBJ2-1 | NA | TRBD2 | 16 | TRBV5-1 | CASSSLAGGSYNEQFF | TGCGCCAGCAGCTCCTTAGCGGGTGGGTCCTACAATGAGCAGTTCTTC
TRBJ1-6 | NA | NA | 15 | TRBV5-1 | CASSLSRDYNSPLHF | TGCGCCAGCAGCTTGTCGAGGGATTATAATTCACCCCTCCACTTT
TRBJ1-1 | NA | TRBD1 | 15 | TRBV7-9 | CASSLLPDRDTEAFF | TGTGCCAGCAGCTTACTCCCCGACAGGGACACTGAAGCTTTCTTT
TRBJ1-5 | NA | NA | 14 | TRBV6-5 | CASRLDDSNQPQHF | TGTGCCAGCAGGCTCGACGATAGCAATCAGCCCCAGCATTTT
TRBJ2-1 | few | TRBD2 | 16 | TRBV18 | CASSPSRLAGVNEQFF | TGTGCCAGCTCACCATCCAGGCTAGCGGGAGTCAATGAGCAGTTCTTC
TRBJ2-5 | NA | TRBD1 | 15 | TRBV19 | CASSAFRGPGETQYF | TGTGCCAGTAGTGCGTTCAGGGGGCCGGGGGAGACCCAGTACTTC
TRBJ1-3 | NA | NA | 13 | TRBV6-5 | CASSADSGNTIYF | TGTGCCAGCAGCGCGGACTCTGGAAACACCATATATTTT
TRBJ1-4 | NA | NA | 14 | TRBV7-9 | CASSPGSLEEKLFF | TGTGCCAGCAGCCCAGGCAGTCTGGAGGAAAAACTGTTTTTT
TRBJ2-2 | NA | NA | 13 | TRBV6-5 | CASRLPATGELFF | TGTGCCAGCCGCTTACCAGCCACCGGGGAGCTGTTTTTT
TRBJ2-2 | NA | TRBD1 | 13 | TRBV29-1 | CSVSGTGLGELFF | TGCAGCGTATCCGGGACAGGGCTCGGGGAGCTGTTTTTT
TRBJ1-2 | few | NA | 14 | TRBV3-1/TRBV3-2 | CASSQEMTGYGYTF | TGTGCCAGCAGCCAAGAGATGACAGGCTATGGCTACACCTTC
TRBJ1-5 | NA | TRBD1 | 15 | TRBV19 | CASRNLQGNYQPQHF | TGTGCCAGTCGGAACCTACAGGGGAACTATCAGCCCCAGCATTTT
TRBJ1-1 | NA | NA | 14 | TRBV5-1 | CASMFGSRTDEAFF | TGCGCCAGCATGTTTGGATCACGGACAGATGAAGCTTTCTTT
TRBJ2-7 | NA | NA | 16 | TRBV5-4 | CASSWQVGGGAREQYF | TGTGCCAGCAGCTGGCAAGTAGGAGGGGGCGCGAGGGAGCAGTACTTC
TRBJ2-4 | NA | NA | 14 | TRBV19 | CASSMAPMGNIQYF | TGTGCCAGTAGTATGGCCCCCATGGGTAACATTCAGTACTTC
TRBJ2-2 | NA | NA | 14 | TRBV10-1 | CASSEIGPTGELFF | TGCGCCAGCAGTGAAATCGGACCGACCGGGGAGCTGTTTTTT
TRBJ1-1 | NA | NA | 14 | TRBV10-2 | CASSDSRGYTEAFF | TGCGCCAGCAGTGACAGCAGGGGTTACACTGAAGCTTTCTTT
TRBJ2-4 | NA | NA | 16 | TRBV5-6 | CASRFFVSAAKNIQYF | TGTGCCAGCAGGTTTTTTGTAAGTGCAGCCAAAAACATTCAGTACTTC
TRBJ2-7 | NA | TRBD2 | 12 | TRBV7-9 | CASDPGGGEQYF | TGTGCCAGCGACCCGGGCGGGGGCGAGCAGTACTTC